Here is one TCR beta chain with its context. Which antigen it targets is not known. No clone much larger than this one lies a single base away; base qualities are absent. Collaborating institutions collected whole blood in K2EDTA tubes following their own protocols. Collaborator samples were shipped for TCRbeta analysis as frozen whole blood, isolated PBMCs, or DNA extracted from either sample type. TCRbeta CDR3 regions were amplified from genomic DNA using the immunoSEQ Assay, a bias-controlled multiplex PCR. The study's own analysis went as follows. Nucleated cell counts per sample were estimated from amplification of reference gene primers within the assay. Sequence reads were collapsed and filtered to measure the absolute abundance of every unique TCRbeta CDR3 rearrangement. For each sample, productive Simpson clonality was calculated by taking the square root of Simpson's diversity index across productive rearrangements. TCRdb carries this immuneACCESS record with in-frame sequences only. Its versions omit some clonotypes, under half of them owing to an unresolved V gene in the studies checked, with the rest unexplained. That table is the source of V, J and clone size, and D and trimming were worked out from the DNA. The sample includes tens of thousands of clones, with approximately 84% observed a single time. The ten most abundant clones make up roughly 15% of the sample.

The data were obtained in a study of blood T cell repertoires in COVID-19 (TCRdb year 2020). Study-level background: The collaborator samples originated in the United States, Italy and Spain and spanned the acute and convalescent phases of COVID-19. The material from the prospective study consisted of cDNA or gDNA derived from T cells, B-cell-depleted T cells, or PBMCs. Deeply sampled blood TCRbeta repertoires from subjects exposed to, actively infected with, or recovered from COVID-19 were included in the dataset. The repertoires were made available in a free public database intended to serve as a resource for research on the immune response to SARS-CoV-2. The samples were drawn from two sources: the first 160 participants of the ongoing ImmuneRACE study, and fewer than 1,500 subjects contributed by 6 global collaborators. Sample metadata almost always included a de-identified subject ID, COVID-19 status, age in years and sex. Where available, HLA class I and class II types were obtained from metadata supplied by the sample provider rather than from assay-based typing. The research as a whole found: How much clinical and demographic metadata was included differed by source and by participant, and the metadata was provided uncurated.

The CDR3 runs 15 residues from the cysteine to the phenylalanine. Left in the record is the CDR3 DNA by itself, 45 bases read in frame from the first base. V trim: 6 bases; J trim: 3 bases; unmatched bases: 10. CDR1 MDHEN and CDR2 SYDVKM are derived from the germline V gene. The TCR sequence derives from a man aged 50-59 years with active or convalescent COVID-19. Recombination joined TRBV28 with TRBJ1-2; 7 bases in the middle match TRBD1. Sample: peripheral blood. The CDR3 amino acid sequence is: CASRIGGGNYYGYTF. DNA sequence: TGTGCCAGCAGAATTGGAGGGGGCAATTACTATGGCTACACCTTC.